The 8 T cell receptor beta chains below were found in one sample sequenced in a study of OX40 agonist ivuxolimab in advanced cancers. Assay used: immunoSEQ multiplex PCR; TCRdb lists only in-frame clones, some missing. The sample consists of fewer than 80,000 clones, 85% of them appearing once. Sequencing used CD4+ or CD8+ T cells sorted from blood, obtained in a trial of the OX40 agonist ivuxolimab. The receptor source for this set is an adult with an advanced solid tumor such as melanoma, head and neck, liver or kidney cancer.

The rearrangement uses TRBV19 and TRBJ2-2, with TRBD2 as a possible D gene (7 bases). This CDR3 is 14 amino acids long. CDR1 and CDR2 from the germline V gene are LNHDA and SQIVND (reference sequence). V shed 7 bases and J shed 5 bases, with 14 bases lying between them. The DNA for the CDR3 is TGTGCCAGTAACCAAGAGGGGGGGACCGGGGAGCTGTTTTTT. Translated: CASNQEGGTGELFF.

This clone was found a few times. J is TRBJ2-7 and V is TRBV10-3; 12 positions agree with TRBD1. The germline V gene has CDR1 ENHRY and CDR2 SYGVKD. This CDR3 region has 16 residues. J gave up 6 bases and V 5 bases, and 11 bases lay outside the gene matches. This chain's CDR3 is CAISFRPGQGAGEQYF. CDR3 nucleotides: TGTGCCATCAGTTTTCGACCGGGACAGGGGGCGGGCGAGCAGTACTTC.

The V and J genes are TRBV28 and TRBJ1-5, with TRBD1 identical over 7 bases. V trimming: 7 bases; J trimming: 3 bases; junction bases outside the gene matches: 9. CDR3 length: 15 amino acids. Looked up from germline, CDR1 is MDHEN and CDR2 is SYDVKM. The CDR3 protein is CASIRARGSNQPQHF. The CDR3 nucleotides are TGTGCCAGCATCCGGGCCAGGGGGTCCAATCAGCCCCAGCATTTT.

The J gene is TRBJ2-5, the V gene TRBV7-2; TRBD2 matches at 8 bases. J gave up 11 bases and V 1 base, and 15 bases lay outside the gene matches. The CDR3 loop spans 16 amino acids. Germline V gives CDR1 SGHTA, CDR2 FQGNSA. The CDR3 sequence is CASSLDGAGASREQYF. CDR3 DNA: TGTGCCAGCAGCTTAGACGGAGCGGGGGCCTCTCGTGAGCAGTACTTC.

J is TRBJ1-4 and V is TRBV18, with 8 bases lining up with TRBD1. The CDR3 is 14 amino acids. With 3 bases clipped from V and 8 bases from J, the junction kept 5 bases outside the gene matches. Germline values: CDR1 KGHSH, CDR2 LQKENI. The CDR3 nucleotides read TGTGCCAGCTCACCGACAGGGGTGGGGGAAAAACTGTTTTTT. Protein sequence: CASSPTGVGEKLFF.

This rearrangement joins TRBV18 to TRBJ2-1, with 9 bases that match TRBD1. The CDR3 contains 15 residues. Unmatched junction bases numbered 3, after V lost 0 bases and J lost 6 bases. Per germline, CDR1 KGHSH and CDR2 LQKENI. CDR3 loop: CASSPPTGGFNEQFF. CDR3 DNA sequence: TGTGCCAGCTCACCACCTACAGGGGGCTTCAATGAGCAGTTCTTC.

This clone was seen only a few times. V gene TRBV11-3 combines with J gene TRBJ2-7; D tentatively fits TRBD1 or TRBD2 (5 bases each). V was shortened by 5 bases and J by 3 bases, with 23 bases between the two germline ends. The CDR3 is 17 amino acids. Germline loops: CDR1 SGHNT, CDR2 YENEEA. The CDR3 sequence is CASSRLGRAGSFYEQYF. CDR3 nucleotides: TGTGCCAGCAGCCGCCTGGGACGAGCAGGGTCGTTCTACGAGCAGTACTTC.

This chain joins TRBV5-1 and TRBJ2-3, with TRBD1 matching 10 bases. The CDR3 covers 15 residues. From germline, CDR1 is SGHRS and CDR2 YFSETQ. The V and J ends lost 5 bases and 2 bases, in that order; junction bases with no gene match: 5. This CDR3 is CASSPTGGFTDTQYF. In nucleotides, the CDR3 is TGCGCCAGCAGTCCGACAGGGGGCTTCACAGATACGCAGTATTTT.